A single sample gave rise to the 30 T cell receptor beta chains below, sequenced in a study of cytomegalovirus exposure and HLA in healthy donors. In the PCR, 60 Vbeta and 13 Jbeta primers were used. The table came from immunoSEQ multiplex PCR; TCRdb's copy has only in-frame clones and leaves some out. The sample table includes 35,000 to 50,000 clones. Sequencing was carried out using PBMCs. These receptors were collected from a woman between 25 and 40 years old in good health and CMV-seropositive.

The genes are TRBV30 and TRBJ2-1; D is possibly TRBD1 (6 bases). V was pared by 4 bases and J by 0 bases, with 13 bases between. This CDR3 comprises 15 residues. CDR1 and CDR2 (germline): GTSNPN, SVGIG (reference sequence). The CDR3 DNA is TGTGCCTGGACAAACTCGGACAGCTCCTACAATGAGCAGTTCTTC. Translated: CAWTNSDSSYNEQFF.

The V call is TRBV5-1, the J call TRBJ2-1; the D gene is possibly TRBD2 (6 bases). CDR3 length: 13 amino acids. The germline V gene encodes CDR1 SGHRS and CDR2 YFSETQ. Trimming shortened V by 2 bases and J by 5 bases, and 8 bases separated the two germline ends. For the CDR3, the DNA is TGCGCCAGCAGCTTAGCTAGCGACAATGAGCAGTTCTTC. Its protein is CASSLASDNEQFF.

The gene calls are TRBV7-9 and TRBJ1-2, with D possibly matching TRBD1 (5 bases). V was pared by 5 bases and J by 2 bases, with 9 bases between. The CDR3 totals 13 residues. Germline assignment: CDR1 SEHNR and CDR2 FQNEAQ (reference sequence). CDR3 coding DNA: TGTGCCAGCAGCCTACAGGAGAACTATGGCTACACCTTC. It is translated as CASSLQENYGYTF. The full variable domain, rest sourced from reference TRBV7-9 and TRBJ1-2, is DTGVSQNPRHKITKRGQNVTFRCDPISEHNRLYWYRQTLGQGPEFLTYFQNEAQLEKSRLLSDRFSAERPKGSFSTLEIQRTEQGDSAMYLCASSLQENYGYTFGSGTRLTVV.

The rearrangement joins TRBV27 to TRBJ1-6, with D unclear. Trimming took off 6 bases at V and 9 bases at J, with 9 bases between the two ends. The CDR3 is 12 residues long. Germline CDR1 is MNHEY and CDR2 is SMNVEV (reference sequence). The CDR3 region has the DNA TGTGCCAGCAGACGGGGTAGTTCACCCCTCCACTTT. It yields the protein CASRRGSSPLHF.

The chain joins TRBV20-1 to TRBJ1-1, with unresolved D. The CDR3 runs to 11 residues. The germline V gene has CDR1 DFQATT and CDR2 SNEGSKA (reference sequence). V shed 7 bases and J shed 2 bases, with 8 bases lying between them. The CDR3 region is CSVKRNTEAFF. The CDR3 DNA follows: TGCAGTGTCAAGCGTAACACTGAAGCTTTCTTT.

This rearrangement joins TRBV5-1 to TRBJ1-1; D may be TRBD1 (5 bases). CDR3 length: 13 residues. V lost 1 base, J lost 6 bases, and 10 bases lay in between. Per germline, CDR1 SGHRS and CDR2 YFSETQ. CDR3 DNA sequence: TGCGCCAGCAGCTTGAGCGACAGCTCTGAAGCTTTCTTT. Encoded protein: CASSLSDSSEAFF.

The CDR3 sequence: CASSPWGGQNTGELFF. The CDR3 DNA sequence: TGTGCCAGTAGTCCCTGGGGGGGCCAGAACACCGGGGAGCTGTTTTTT. The chain carries TRBV19 and TRBJ2-2; D is possibly TRBD2 (7 bases). The CDR3 runs 16 residues. Per germline, CDR1 LNHDA and CDR2 SQIVND (reference sequence). Trimming pared 5 bases from V and 1 base from J, leaving 14 bases between.

CDR3 in DNA: TGTGCCTGTCCAGGGACTAGCGGGGCCAATGAGCAGTTCTTC. This gives the protein CACPGTSGANEQFF. This chain uses TRBV30 with TRBJ2-1, with 13 nucleotides matching TRBD2. Germline V gene data show CDR1 as GTSNPN and CDR2 as SVGIG (reference sequence). This CDR3 region has 14 residues. Losses at the gene ends were 6 bases for V and 6 bases for J; bases not matched to a gene: 5.

The chain joins TRBV5-6 to TRBJ1-4; unclear D gene. The CDR3 is 13 residues long. Per the germline V gene, CDR1 is SGHDT and CDR2 is YYEEEE. Trimming cost V 2 bases and J 8 bases, with 10 bases left between them. The CDR3 reads CASSFGPGEKLFF. CDR3 sequence (DNA): TGTGCCAGCAGCTTCGGACCGGGAGAAAAACTGTTTTTT. The variable domain in full, with the rest retrieved from reference TRBV5-6 and TRBJ1-4, is DAGVTQSPTHLIKTRGQQVTLRCSPKSGHDTVSWYQQALGQGPQFIFQYYEEEERQRGNFPDRFSGHQFPNYSSELNVNALLLGDSALYLCASSFGPGEKLFFGSGTQLSVL.

The CDR3 coding sequence is TGTGCCAGCTCCGACAGCCCGAACACTGAAGCTTTCTTT. It specifies CASSDSPNTEAFF. The rearrangement links TRBV18 to TRBJ1-1; the D gene is possibly TRBD1 (5 bases). The V end was cut by 6 bases, the J end by 1 base, with 9 bases between. The CDR3 is 13 amino acids. Germline V CDR1 and CDR2: KGHSH, LQKENI.

The chain employs TRBV27 and TRBJ2-7, with D possibly matching TRBD1 (5 bases). V was pared by 5 bases and J by 2 bases, with 19 bases between. The CDR3 has 16 residues. Germline loops: CDR1 MNHEY, CDR2 SMNVEV (reference sequence). The CDR3 DNA sequence: TGTGCCAGCAGTCCTTCGGACACTCTATTTCCCTACGAGCAGTACTTC. Protein: CASSPSDTLFPYEQYF.

CDR3 amino acids: CASSFEGTTYNEQFF. The CDR3, as DNA: TGCGCCAGCAGCTTTGAGGGCACAACCTACAATGAGCAGTTCTTC. The chain uses TRBV5-1 and TRBJ2-1; D possibly corresponds to TRBD2 (5 bases). Germline V gives CDR1 SGHRS, CDR2 YFSETQ. The CDR3 sequence is 15 residues long. V was cut by 2 bases and J by 2 bases, with 11 bases left in between. Complete variable domain (other parts from reference TRBV5-1 and TRBJ2-1): KAGVTQTPRYLIKTRGQQVTLSCSPISGHRSVSWYQQTPGQGLQFLFEYFSETQRNKGNFPGRFSGRQFSNSRSEMNVSTLELGDSALYLCASSFEGTTYNEQFFGPGTRLTVL.

The chain couples TRBV18 to TRBJ2-7, with a possible D match to TRBD2 (6 bases). This CDR3 is 15 amino acids long. Germline V gene sequence: CDR1 KGHSH, CDR2 LQKENI. With 2 bases removed from V and 1 base from J, the gap between germline ends came to 12 bases. CDR3 loop: CASSPLEGISYEQYF. The CDR3 DNA reads as TGTGCCAGCTCACCATTGGAGGGGATTTCCTACGAGCAGTACTTC.

CDR3: CATSGGGQPQHF. The CDR3 nucleotides are TGTGCCACCTCTGGGGGGGGACAGCCCCAGCATTTT. The V gene is TRBV6-1, the J gene TRBJ1-5; a weak D match, TRBD1 (5 bases). Trimming pared 10 bases from V and 7 bases from J, leaving 14 bases between. CDR1 is MNHNS and CDR2 is SASEGT in the germline V gene. The CDR3 consists of 12 residues.

This chain connects TRBV15 to TRBJ2-3; 9 bases map to TRBD2. The CDR3 runs to 17 residues. Unmatched junction bases numbered 8, after V lost 3 bases and J lost 1 base. CDR1 and CDR2 from the germline V gene are LNHNV and YYDKDF (reference sequence). The CDR3: CATSSPALAGRTDTQYF. CDR3 DNA sequence: TGTGCCACCAGCAGTCCCGCCCTAGCGGGGCGCACAGATACGCAGTATTTT.

The rearrangement uses TRBV27 and TRBJ1-1; TRBD1 is a possible D gene (5 bases). The CDR3 runs to 13 residues. The germline V gene has CDR1 MNHEY and CDR2 SMNVEV (reference sequence). V lost 5 bases and J 5 bases, leaving 12 bases between the germline ends. CDR3 in amino acids: CASSPAPGTEAFF. In DNA form, the CDR3 reads TGTGCCAGCAGTCCCGCCCCAGGGACTGAAGCTTTCTTT.

This sequence joins TRBV5-1 and TRBJ2-5, with 10 bases lining up with TRBD2. The germline CDR1 and CDR2 sequences are SGHRS and YFSETQ. Trimming at V came to 0 bases and at J to 2 bases, leaving 7 bases not matched to a gene. There are 17 residues in the CDR3. CDR3 loop: CASSLAVGLATQETQYF. DNA for the CDR3: TGCGCCAGCAGCTTGGCCGTGGGACTAGCGACACAAGAGACCCAGTACTTC.

V gene TRBV29-1 combines with J gene TRBJ2-2; TRBD1 aligns across 7 bases. V lost 2 bases and J lost 6; bases outside the gene matches: 0. This CDR3 has 12 residues. Germline values: CDR1 SQVTM, CDR2 ANQGSEA. The CDR3: CSVERGPGELFF. The DNA of the CDR3 is TGCAGCGTTGAAAGGGGGCCCGGGGAGCTGTTTTTT.

This chain links TRBV14 with TRBJ1-5; 9 positions agree with TRBD1. Germline lookup yields CDR1 SGHDN and CDR2 FVKESK. This CDR3 has 18 residues. V lost 0 bases and J lost 4; bases outside the gene matches: 10. CDR3 sequence: CASSQDRLSGQGNQPQHF. CDR3 coding DNA: TGTGCCAGCAGCCAAGATAGACTATCAGGACAGGGGAATCAGCCCCAGCATTTT.

The chain links TRBV11-2 to TRBJ1-1, with D maybe TRBD1 (5 bases). Germline CDR1 SGHAT, CDR2 FQNNGV. V dropped 3 bases and J dropped 11 bases, with 22 bases sitting between them. The CDR3 spans 15 residues. The CDR3 loop is CASSFGAGGAWGAFF. The CDR3 bases are TGTGCCAGCAGCTTCGGTGCGGGGGGAGCCTGGGGGGCTTTCTTT.

The genes are TRBV28 and TRBJ2-5, with TRBD2 matching over 13 bases. This CDR3 contains 18 residues. V lost 1 base to trimming and J lost 0 bases; unmatched junction nucleotides: 5. Germline V gene data show CDR1 as MDHEN and CDR2 as SYDVKM. CDR3 loop: CASSLYGTSGIYQETQYF. The CDR3 DNA reads as TGTGCCAGCAGTTTATATGGGACTAGCGGGATTTACCAAGAGACCCAGTACTTC.

This rearrangement joins TRBV7-8 to TRBJ1-1; D is uncertain. Germline lookup yields CDR1 SGHVS and CDR2 FQNEAQ. V was shortened by 4 bases and J by 5 bases, with 8 bases between the two germline ends. The CDR3 sequence is 12 residues long. CDR3 bases: TGTGCCAGCAGCTGGACTGAGACTGAAGCTTTCTTT. Translated, it gives CASSWTETEAFF.

This chain joins TRBV13 and TRBJ2-1; perhaps TRBD2 as D (6 bases). Deletions cut 3 bases from V and 8 bases from J, with 17 bases between. Germline-derived CDR1 and CDR2 are PRHDT and FYEKMQ (reference sequence). This CDR3 is 15 amino acids long. The CDR3: CASSFSLAGIDEQFF. The CDR3 bases are TGTGCCAGCAGCTTTTCACTAGCTGGTATTGATGAGCAGTTCTTC.

The chain has TRBV9 and TRBJ2-5, with 8 bases lining up with TRBD2. The junction had 4 bases not matched to a gene; V was cut back by 4 bases and J by 5 bases. The CDR3 has 13 amino acids. CDR1 and CDR2 from the germline V gene are SGDLS and YYNGEE. The CDR3 DNA reads as TGTGCCAGCAGCACCCGACTAGCGGAGACCCAGTACTTC. It is translated as CASSTRLAETQYF.

The DNA of the CDR3 is TGCGCCAGCAGCGCTTCCCCCGGGACAGGGGGCGGGGAGACCCAGTACTTC. Its translation: CASSASPGTGGGETQYF. This chain links TRBV5-1 with TRBJ2-5, with TRBD1 identical over 12 bases. The CDR3 runs 17 residues. The junction had 12 bases not matched to a gene; V was cut back by 4 bases and J by 5 bases. Per germline, CDR1 SGHRS and CDR2 YFSETQ.

Comment on this clone: No conserved phenylalanine or tryptophan ends this CDR3, so it is likely a read error. The limits of the CDR3 on the DNA are not certain, so only TCRdb's listed CDR3 is given. The chain has TRBV6-4 and TRBJ1-5; whether TRBD1, the table's D call, matches the DNA was not checked. The CDR3 spans 12 residues, counting both ends. Per germline, CDR1 MRHNA and CDR2 SNTAGT. CDR3 loop: CASVPPPRQALG.

V and J are TRBV6-6 and TRBJ2-6; D uncertain. The V and J ends lost 5 bases and 1 base respectively, with 9 bases between them. CDR1 is MNHNY and CDR2 is SVGAGI in the germline V gene (reference sequence). The CDR3 has 15 residues. CDR3 in amino acids: CASSPVVSGANVLTF. CDR3 nucleotides: TGTGCCAGCAGTCCCGTCGTGTCTGGGGCCAACGTCCTGACTTTC.

As regards this clone: Sequence at one end of the junction differs from germline and may be a read error. The V call is TRBV4-1, the J call TRBJ2-1; 8 bases are a match to TRBD2. The CDR3 has 14 residues. From germline, CDR1 is MGHRA and CDR2 YSYEKL. Written as DNA, the CDR3 is TGCGCCGGCAGCCAAGTCGCGGGGGGTAGTGAGCAGTTCTTC. It encodes CAGSQVAGGSEQFF.

The chain links TRBV7-9 to TRBJ2-2; TRBD2 aligns across 10 bases. CDR1 SEHNR and CDR2 FQNEAQ come from the germline V gene (reference sequence). This CDR3 has 17 residues. The V gene end was trimmed by 4 bases and the J gene end by 6 bases; junction bases not matched to a gene: 11. The CDR3 loop is CASSSPSGGPTAGELFF. CDR3 nucleotide sequence: TGTGCCAGCAGCTCCCCTAGCGGGGGCCCTACCGCCGGGGAGCTGTTTTTT.

Concerning this clone itself: One end of the junction varies from germline; a read error may be responsible. The chain combines TRBV5-1 with TRBJ2-2; D perhaps matches TRBD2 (7 bases). Germline V gene sequence: CDR1 SGHRS, CDR2 YFSETQ. This CDR3 region has 15 residues. The CDR3 loop is CASSLGGTQDGELFF. CDR3 bases: TGCGCCAGCAGCCTGGGAGGGACACAAGACGGGGAGTTGTTTTTT.